Presented here are 5 T cell receptor beta chains from one specimen sequenced in a study of blood T cell repertoires in COVID-19. Assay: immunoSEQ multiplex PCR; the TCRdb copy retains only in-frame clones and omits some. The profile covers 35,000 to 45,000 clones, with around 94% appearing a single time and 0.35% to 0.4% taken by the ten largest. The sequencing input was peripheral blood. These receptors all stem from a man in his fifties or sixties with COVID-19, enrolled during active disease.

The rearrangement links TRBV6-4 to TRBJ2-6, with D possibly TRBD2 on 5 matching bases. Germline lookup yields CDR1 MRHNA and CDR2 SNTAGT. Trimming stripped 6 bases from V and 0 bases from J, with 12 bases between. The CDR3 extends over 16 amino acids. CDR3 region: CASSPTGSSGANVLTF. The CDR3 bases are TGTGCCAGCAGCCCCACGGGGAGCTCTGGGGCCAACGTCCTGACTTTC.

The chain joins TRBV19 to TRBJ2-5; 7 bases match TRBD1. CDR1 is LNHDA and CDR2 is SQIVND in the germline V gene (reference sequence). V shed 1 base, J shed 1 base, and the junction held 3 bases outside the gene matches. The CDR3 is 15 amino acids. The CDR3 nucleotides read TGTGCCAGTAGTATAGGGACAGGCATCCAAGAGACCCAGTACTTC. Encoded protein: CASSIGTGIQETQYF.

The chain combines TRBV7-2 with TRBJ2-7; D unresolved. V was shortened by 3 bases and J by 3 bases, with 9 bases between the two germline ends. In germline, CDR1 is SGHTA, CDR2 FQGNSA. The CDR3 is 13 amino acids. This chain's CDR3 is CASSFRRNYEQYF. CDR3 DNA sequence: TGTGCCAGCAGCTTCAGGCGCAACTACGAGCAGTACTTC.

The chain's CDR3 is CASSLGLPYNEQFF. As DNA, the CDR3 is TGCGCCAGCAGCTTGGGTCTACCGTACAATGAGCAGTTCTTC. This chain connects TRBV5-1 to TRBJ2-1; no clear D gene. The germline V and J ends were trimmed by 0 bases and 4 bases, with 8 bases remaining between them. The germline CDR1 and CDR2 sequences are SGHRS and YFSETQ. This CDR3 region has 14 residues.

The CDR3 DNA reads TGTGCCAGCAGCTGGGAGGGACTAGCGGGAGGGCCGATCTTCTCAGATACGCAGTATTTT. Translated: CASSWEGLAGGPIFSDTQYF. The V gene is TRBV5-4, the J gene TRBJ2-3, with TRBD2 identical over 16 bases. This CDR3 is built from 20 residues. The germline V gene encodes CDR1 SGHNT and CDR2 YYREEE (reference sequence). Germline trimming cut 3 bases from V and 4 bases from J; bases unmatched to any gene: 14.